Shown below are 14 T cell receptor beta chains from a single sample sequenced in a study of early T cells in non-severe SARS-CoV-2 infection. A single record per CDR3 protein comes from TCRdb applying MiXCR to the 5' RACE reads. The profile shows around 44,000 distinct CDR3 sequences, over 7.5% of them singletons. Sequencing input: whole blood. The source is an adult who was a healthcare worker with PCR-confirmed SARS-CoV-2 infection or an uninfected control (not recorded which).

The J gene is TRBJ2-7, the V gene TRBV7-8; D might be TRBD2 (7 bases). This CDR3 spans 13 amino acids. CDR1 is SGHVS, CDR2 FQNEAQ, per germline. With 5 bases removed from V and 7 bases from J, the gap between germline ends came to 15 bases. The CDR3 sequence: CASSTGGPREQYF. The CDR3, as DNA: TGTGCCAGCAGCACCGGGGGGCCCCGGGAGCAGTACTTC.

This clonotype came up many times. This chain connects TRBV9 to TRBJ1-5; TRBD1 matches at 8 bases. The CDR3 totals 14 residues. The trim removed 4 bases at V and 4 bases at J, leaving 4 bases unmatched. The germline V gene has CDR1 SGDLS and CDR2 YYNGEE. Here the CDR3 reads CASSPGQGNQPQHF. In DNA, the CDR3 is TGTGCCAGCAGCCCAGGACAGGGTAATCAGCCCCAGCATTTT.

This clonotype has more than one count but fewer than ten. This chain links TRBV28 with TRBJ2-7; D gene uncertain. The CDR3 is made up of 13 amino acids. The V and J ends lost 7 bases and 2 bases respectively, with 12 bases between them. Germline assignment: CDR1 MDHEN and CDR2 SYDVKM. CDR3 DNA sequence: TGTGCCAGCATCCCAGGTCCGACCTACGAGCAGTACTTC. This translates into CASIPGPTYEQYF.

There are many counts of this clonotype. DNA of the CDR3: TGTGCCAGCAGCTTAGAGGGAGTAGCGGGACGCACCGGGGAGCTGTTTTTT. Encoded protein: CASSLEGVAGRTGELFF. The rearrangement joins TRBV7-6 to TRBJ2-2, with 8 bases matching TRBD2. Trimming at V came to 1 base and at J to 4 bases, leaving 8 bases not matched to a gene. The germline V gene encodes CDR1 SGHVS and CDR2 FNYEAQ. The CDR3 totals 17 residues.

This rearrangement joins TRBV28 to TRBJ2-7; 8 bases are shared with TRBD1. This CDR3 contains 14 residues. Germline lookup yields CDR1 MDHEN and CDR2 SYDVKM. Trimming took 5 bases from V and 1 from J; bases not matched to a gene: 4. The CDR3 DNA reads as TGTGCCAGCAGTCCAGGGGGCGCGTCCTACGAGCAGTACTTC. This codes for CASSPGGASYEQYF. Supplemented by reference TRBV28 and TRBJ2-7, the full variable domain reads DVKVTQSSRYLVKRTGEKVFLECVQDMDHENMFWYRQDPGLGLRLIYFSYDVKMKEKGDIPEGYSVSREKKERFSLILESASTNQTSMYLCASSPGGASYEQYFGPGTRLTVT.

This clonotype came up a few times. The rearrangement uses TRBV12-3 or TRBV12-4 and TRBJ2-4, with D perhaps TRBD1 or TRBD2 (6 bases each). Trimming removed 7 bases from V and 6 bases from J, with 10 bases in between. CDR3 size: 12 residues. The CDR3 DNA follows: TGTGCCAGCACGGGGGCGAGAAACATTCAGTACTTC. Amino acids: CASTGARNIQYF.

This clonotype showed up many times. The genes are TRBV28 and TRBJ1-5; D gene unclear. CDR3 length: 14 amino acids. CDR1 and CDR2 from the germline V gene are MDHEN and SYDVKM. Between the trimmed V and J ends, which lost 1 base and 1 base, there was a span of 5 bases. DNA for the CDR3: TGTGCCAGCAGTTTATCCAGGAGCAATCAGCCCCAGCATTTT. Its translation is CASSLSRSNQPQHF.

In this sample, this clonotype turned up a few times. The chain carries TRBV20-1 and TRBJ1-1; D is unresolved. The CDR3 extends over 15 amino acids. Trimming took 2 bases from V and 2 from J, leaving 15 bases between them. CDR1 and CDR2 from the germline V gene are DFQATT and SNEGSKA (reference sequence). This CDR3 reads CSARKSSYSNTEAFF. The CDR3 DNA reads TGCAGTGCTAGAAAGAGTTCGTACAGCAACACTGAAGCTTTCTTT.

This clonotype was seen a few times. The V gene is TRBV4-1, the J gene TRBJ1-2, with TRBD1 matching over 7 bases. Germline loops: CDR1 MGHRA, CDR2 YSYEKL. The CDR3 runs 15 residues. V shed 1 base and J 4 bases; nucleotides not matched to a gene: 6. The CDR3 DNA sequence: TGCGCCAGCAGCCAAGGTGGGCAGGGGGTCTATGGCTACACCTTC. Translated: CASSQGGQGVYGYTF.

The table lists this clonotype with many counts. The chain couples TRBV7-2 to TRBJ1-4; D is possibly TRBD1 (5 bases). Per the germline V gene, CDR1 is SGHTA and CDR2 is FQGNSA. Deletions cut 1 base from V and 6 bases from J, with 12 bases between. The CDR3 totals 15 residues. The CDR3 DNA is TGTGCCAGCAGCTTAGGGGCCAGGGCAGATGAAAAACTGTTTTTT. It encodes CASSLGARADEKLFF.

This clonotype turned up a few times. V and J are TRBV29-1 and TRBJ2-3; D is perhaps TRBD2 (6 bases). This CDR3 comprises 14 residues. V was trimmed by 7 bases and J by 4 bases, leaving 18 bases between them. Looked up from germline, CDR1 is SQVTM and CDR2 is ANQGSEA. DNA of the CDR3: TGCAGCGCGAGGGAGAACCGGAGGGCAGATACGCAGTATTTT. Translating it yields CSARENRRADTQYF.

The chain carries TRBV10-3 and TRBJ1-2; D unresolved. The V gene lost 6 bases and the J gene lost 2 bases, with 7 bases spanning the gap. This CDR3 comprises 12 residues. Per germline, CDR1 ENHRY and CDR2 SYGVKD. The CDR3 sequence is CAIRVENYGYTF. The CDR3 DNA reads TGTGCCATCAGAGTGGAAAACTATGGCTACACCTTC.

As to this clonotype: A much larger clone is a single base away; this may be a read error. CDR3 sequence (DNA): TGTACCAGCAGTTTGAACGAGCAGTTCTTC. Its protein product is CTSSLNEQFF. The chain is built from TRBV12-3 or TRBV12-4 and TRBJ2-1, with D unclear. This CDR3 region has 10 residues.

V usage is TRBV20-1 and J usage is TRBJ1-1; D is perhaps TRBD1 (6 bases). The V end was cut by 6 bases, the J end by 3 bases, with 8 bases between. In germline, CDR1 is DFQATT, CDR2 SNEGSKA (reference sequence). The CDR3 sequence is 11 residues long. The CDR3 coding sequence is TGCAGTGCCGAGGGGGACACTGAAGCTTTCTTT. This gives the protein CSAEGDTEAFF.